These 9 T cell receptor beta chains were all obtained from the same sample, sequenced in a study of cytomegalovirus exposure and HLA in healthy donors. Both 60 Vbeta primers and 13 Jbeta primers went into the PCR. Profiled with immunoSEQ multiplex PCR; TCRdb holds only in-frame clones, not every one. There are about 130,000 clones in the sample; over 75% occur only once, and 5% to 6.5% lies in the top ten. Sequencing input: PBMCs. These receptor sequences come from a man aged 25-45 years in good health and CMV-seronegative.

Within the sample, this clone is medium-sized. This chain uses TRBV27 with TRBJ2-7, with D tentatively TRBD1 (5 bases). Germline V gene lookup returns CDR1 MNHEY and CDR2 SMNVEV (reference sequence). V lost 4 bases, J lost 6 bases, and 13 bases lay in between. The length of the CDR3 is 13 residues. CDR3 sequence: CASSSNQGGEQYF. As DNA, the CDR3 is TGTGCCAGCAGTTCGAACCAGGGTGGCGAGCAGTACTTC.

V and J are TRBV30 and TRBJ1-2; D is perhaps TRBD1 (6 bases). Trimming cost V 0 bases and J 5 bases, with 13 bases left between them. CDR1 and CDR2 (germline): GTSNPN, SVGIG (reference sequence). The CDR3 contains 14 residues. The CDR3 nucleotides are TGTGCCTGGAGTGTCCCAGGGGCCGAATATGGCTACACCTTC. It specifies CAWSVPGAEYGYTF. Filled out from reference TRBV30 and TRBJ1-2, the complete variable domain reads SQTIHQWPATLVQPVGSPLSLECTVEGTSNPNLYWYRQAAGRGLQLLFYSVGIGQISSEVPQNLSASRPQDRQFILSSKKLLLSDSGFYLCAWSVPGAEYGYTFGSGTRLTVV.

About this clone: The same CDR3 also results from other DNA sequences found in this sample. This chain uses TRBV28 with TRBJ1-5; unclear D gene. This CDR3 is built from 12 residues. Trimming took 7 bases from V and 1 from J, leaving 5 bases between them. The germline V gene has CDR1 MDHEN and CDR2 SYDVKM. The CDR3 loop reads CASTQSNQPQHF. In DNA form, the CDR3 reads TGTGCCAGCACCCAAAGCAATCAGCCCCAGCATTTT.

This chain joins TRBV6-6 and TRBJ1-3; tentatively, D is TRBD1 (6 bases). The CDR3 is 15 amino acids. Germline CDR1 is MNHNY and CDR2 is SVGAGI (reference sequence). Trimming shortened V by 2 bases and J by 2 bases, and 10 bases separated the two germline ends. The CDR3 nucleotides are TGTGCCAGCAGTTACCCCAAGGGGGCTGGAAACACCATATATTTT. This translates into CASSYPKGAGNTIYF.

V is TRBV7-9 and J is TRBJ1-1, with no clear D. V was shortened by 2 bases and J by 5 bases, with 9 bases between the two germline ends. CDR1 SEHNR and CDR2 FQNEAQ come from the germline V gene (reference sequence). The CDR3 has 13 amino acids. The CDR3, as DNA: TGTGCCAGCAGCTTATCAGTCGATACTGAAGCTTTCTTT. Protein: CASSLSVDTEAFF.

The CDR3 loop reads CASSPLEREGRSEQYF. CDR3 coding DNA: TGTGCCAGCAGTCCTTTGGAGCGGGAGGGCCGGAGCGAGCAGTACTTC. This chain connects TRBV27 to TRBJ2-7; TRBD2 aligns across 10 bases. Germline-derived CDR1 and CDR2 are MNHEY and SMNVEV (reference sequence). The CDR3 loop spans 16 amino acids. The trim removed 5 bases at V and 6 bases at J, leaving 13 bases unmatched.

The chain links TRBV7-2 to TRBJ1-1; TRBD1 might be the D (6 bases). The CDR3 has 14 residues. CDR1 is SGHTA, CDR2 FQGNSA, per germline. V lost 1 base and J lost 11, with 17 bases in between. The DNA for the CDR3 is TGTGCCAGCAGCTTAGTTGGGGGCCCGGTGGGGGCTTTCTTT. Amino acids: CASSLVGGPVGAFF.

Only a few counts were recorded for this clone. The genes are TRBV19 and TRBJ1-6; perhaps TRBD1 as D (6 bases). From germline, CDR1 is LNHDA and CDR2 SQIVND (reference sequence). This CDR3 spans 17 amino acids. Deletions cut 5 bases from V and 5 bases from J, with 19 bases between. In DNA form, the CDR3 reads TGTGCCAGTAGTCCAGACAGGCCACCTCATCATAATTCACCCCTCCACTTT. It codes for CASSPDRPPHHNSPLHF.

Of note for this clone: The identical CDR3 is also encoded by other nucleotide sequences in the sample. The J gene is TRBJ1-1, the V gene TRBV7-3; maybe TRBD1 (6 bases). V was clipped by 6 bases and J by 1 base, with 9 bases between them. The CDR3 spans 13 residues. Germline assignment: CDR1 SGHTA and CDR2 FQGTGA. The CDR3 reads CASSEQGNTEAFF. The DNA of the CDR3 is TGTGCCAGCAGTGAACAGGGGAACACTGAAGCTTTCTTT.